Following are 2 T cell receptor beta chains from one sample sequenced in a study of early T cells in non-severe SARS-CoV-2 infection. TCRdb itself ran the 5' RACE reads through MiXCR, one entry per CDR3 protein. Of approximately 69,000 distinct CDR3 sequences in the sample, less than 15% were seen once. The specimen was whole blood. Receptors originate from an adult who was a healthcare worker with PCR-confirmed SARS-CoV-2 infection or an uninfected control (not recorded which).

This clonotype was picked up many times. The rearrangement links TRBV28 to TRBJ2-7, with TRBD1 identical over 7 bases. This CDR3 spans 15 amino acids. V shed 0 bases, J shed 2 bases, and the junction held 4 bases outside the gene matches. From germline, CDR1 is MDHEN and CDR2 SYDVKM. The CDR3 loop reads CASSLWDQGAYEQYF. The CDR3, as DNA: TGTGCCAGCAGTTTATGGGACCAGGGGGCCTACGAGCAGTACTTC.

This chain uses TRBV29-1 with TRBJ2-5; D perhaps matches TRBD1 (7 bases). Germline lookup yields CDR1 SQVTM and CDR2 ANQGSEA. The CDR3 totals 12 residues. Trimming removed 5 bases from V and 5 bases from J, with 12 bases in between. CDR3 residues: CSVLGGGETQYF. For the CDR3, the DNA is TGCAGCGTTCTTGGAGGGGGCGAGACCCAGTACTTC. Filled out from reference TRBV29-1 and TRBJ2-5, the complete variable domain reads SAVISQKPSRDICQRGTSLTIQCQVDSQVTMMFWYRQQPGQSLTLIATANQGSEATYESGFVIDKFPISRPNLTFSTLTVSNMSPEDSSIYLCSVLGGGETQYFGPGTRLLVL.